This T cell receptor beta chain was found in a study of T cells in Graves' hyperthyroidism and ophthalmopathy (dated by TCRdb to between 2019 and 2020). For the wider study: Peripheral blood samples were taken at initial diagnosis, before any treatment was given. To identify distinguishing TCR V-J signatures, a discovery cohort of about 100 patients was used, comprising under 45 with Graves' ophthalmopathy and about 59 with stable Graves' hyperthyroidism. An independent validation cohort of around 19 hyperthyroidism patients and about 16 patients who later progressed to ophthalmopathy tested prospective prediction of ophthalmopathy. The 95 to 100 discovery patients were divided at random into training and test sets in a 7:3 ratio. The study also compared thyroid tissue and blood T-cell repertoires from about six Graves' hyperthyroidism patients. Once sampling was done, hyperthyroidism patients were given methimazole at a starting dose of 30 mg daily, whereas ophthalmopathy patients were given high-dose intravenous methylprednisolone. The paper reports TCR Vbeta CDR3 sequencing of approximately 140 peripheral blood samples: 40 or so ophthalmopathy, 70 to 85 hyperthyroidism and 17 progressor patients.

Amplification of TCR beta CDR3 regions was carried out from RNA transcripts. The first round of RT-PCR for the TCR CDR3 was performed with the HTBI primer set and the Qiagen OneStep RT-PCR kit. The libraries were constructed in a second round of multiplex PCR and then size-selected and purified. Paired-end sequencing of the libraries was performed with 100 bp reads on an Illumina HiSeq2000. In the paper's pipeline: SOAPnuke was used to process the raw data, with reads discarded if the reads contained adapters or uncalled bases, had a mean Phred below 15, or lacked an exact constant-primer or identifier match. COPE v1.2.5 was used to merge the high-quality paired reads, and each unique nucleotide sequence was defined as a clonotype. MiTCR v1.1 was used to align clonotypes to the IMGT TRBV, TRBD and TRBJ reference segments. The analysis was restricted to V-J combinations with a frequency above 0.0001, which together covered about 99% of the repertoires. The TCS score was defined as the ratio of F50 (clonal expansion) to E x V (chaos), calculated using BLOSUM62-based TCRdist between CDR3 peptides within each V-J. Welch's t-statistics and random forest reduced fewer than 550 V-J features to 10 to 15, which were used in a naive Bayes classifier (R e1071). TCRdb ran its own pipeline on the public reads, namely fastp trimming at Q25 and MiXCR clone calling, and kept in-frame beta chains. All rows with the same CDR3 protein become a single entry with the most common DNA and genes. These V and J calls derive from TCRdb rather than the authors' analysis. A total of some 620,000 distinct CDR3 sequences appear in this sample, 15% to 20% of them only once. 3.5% to 4% of the sample is held by the ten biggest clonotypes.

A patient counted as having stable Graves' hyperthyroidism if no progression to ophthalmopathy occurred over 18 months of follow-up. Hyperthyroidism patients were newly diagnosed, with disease duration under 2 months, and aged 18 to 65 years. Any patient with an uncontrolled infection, another autoimmune disease, pregnancy or lactation was excluded. Diagnoses were established on the basis of clinical symptoms, serum thyroxine and TRAb, thyroid ultrasound, and orbital computed tomography. PBMCs were separated from under 12 ml of fresh peripheral blood using Ficoll-Paque density gradient centrifugation. Trizol reagent was used to extract total RNA, and RNA quality was then checked on an Agilent 2100 Bioanalyzer. Many counts were recorded for this clonotype. Its antigen remains unidentified. Per-base qualities were not stored, and no clone one base away is much larger. V loses 4 bases of germline sequence and J loses 0 bases, and the interval between the two ends is 11 bases. Via the germline V gene, CDR1 is KGHSH and CDR2 LQKENI. From the cysteine up to the phenylalanine, the CDR3 has a length of 15 residues. Only CDR3 DNA remains: 45 bases, in frame from the first base.

Here is what the overall study found, with its caveats: No statistical method was used to fix the sample size in advance, and group allocation was not hidden from the investigators. In validation, progression to ophthalmopathy was predicted by the model with almost 71% sensitivity and 72% to 85% specificity, a median of roughly six months before onset. A model built on a 13 V-J signature distinguished ophthalmopathy from stable hyperthyroidism, reaching around 88% sensitivity and around 81% specificity in cross-validation and 80%/75% in testing. Most expanded thyroid clonotypes (frequency above 0.001) were also found in blood, which suggests that blood repertoires may mirror thyroid immune responses.

The clonotype comes from a woman aged 25 to 39 with Graves' hyperthyroidism. Sequenced sample: blood. The V gene is TRBV18 and the J gene is TRBJ2-3; the D gene could be either TRBD1 or TRBD2, each agreeing at 5 bases. The CDR3 in this case is CASSQGTASTDTQYF. The DNA sequence is TGTGCCAGCTCACAAGGGACGGCCAGCACAGATACGCAGTATTTT.